The source of this T cell receptor (beta chain) is a study of graft-versus-host responses after intestinal transplantation. Study-level background: Recipients got multivisceral, liver-intestinal, or isolated intestinal transplants.

About this clone: Its antigen is unidentified.

Profiling relied on immunoSEQ multiplex PCR, and the TCRdb table lists in-frame clones only, not all of them. The sample lists about 9,500 clones, roughly 90% occurring once. General study results and limits: GvH clones appeared in recipient marrow, some first in ileum or blood.

This CDR3 has 15 residues. Per germline, CDR1 SGHRS and CDR2 YFSETQ. Trimming left V 0 bases short and J 10 bases short, with 19 bases between. The sample here was PBMCs, taken 240 to 250 days after intestinal transplant. The origin of this receptor is a human patient who received an intestinal transplant, so some T cells may come from the graft donor. The V call is TRBV5-1, the J call TRBJ1-1, with D hard to call. CDR3 DNA: TGCGCCAGCAGCTTGGAGGGCAGGAAGGAGGCGGTAGCTTTCTTT. Protein product: CASSLEGRKEAVAFF.